This T cell receptor (beta chain) comes out of a study of Ad26.COV2.S vaccination and SARS-CoV-2 variants. Study overall: Of the COV1001 trial arms, the Ad26.COV2.S arm included the donor. Once, or twice with 56 days between doses, Ad26.COV2.S was given intramuscularly.

In regard to this clone: Its antigen is still unknown.

Study findings and constraints: Post-vaccination breadth of spike-specific CD8+ and CD4+ T cell responses was reportedly substantial.

The V end was cut by 0 bases, the J end by 5 bases, with 11 bases between. CDR3 length: 16 amino acids. Germline values: CDR1 LGHNA, CDR2 YNFKEQ. Data came from immunoSEQ multiplex PCR; TCRdb stores just in-frame clones and leaves some out. Seen here are a few hundred thousand clones, roughly 90% observed once, and the top ten hold about 3.5%. Indicated treatment: 15 to 20 received Ad26.COV2.S at low or high dose, single or two shots; a few received placebo; per-sample allocation not given. Collection of the samples took place on day 63 after the first injection of vaccine or placebo. As its vector, the vaccine had Ad26, which expressed Wuhan-strain SARS-CoV-2 spike.

The sample here was peripheral blood, taken in a trial of Ad26.COV2.S vaccine versus placebo. This receptor was taken from a person aged 18-60 years who received the Ad26.COV2.S COVID-19 vaccine or a placebo. The chain has TRBV4-2 and TRBJ1-6; a possible D gene is TRBD1 (5 bases). The CDR3, as DNA: TGTGCCAGCAGCCAAGATCGGGGACGGGATAATTCACCCCTCCACTTT. As protein: CASSQDRGRDNSPLHF.